This TCR beta chain was sequenced in a study of blood T cell repertoires in COVID-19. Study background: Acute and convalescent COVID-19 specimens originated in the United States, Italy and Spain. PBMCs, B-cell-depleted T cells, or T cells were the source of the cDNA or gDNA that made up the material.

Original handling: Cell counts per sample came from amplifying reference gene primers. TCRdb keeps only in-frame clones here, not all; method: immunoSEQ multiplex PCR. The D gene and trimming were derived from the DNA, and the V and J assignments and clone size from that table. The sample has roughly 100,000 clones, roughly 80% seen once; the top ten hold approximately 27%. The CDR3 contains 15 residues. The V gene's germline CDR1 is SGHNT and CDR2 YYREEE (reference sequence). The V end was cut by 3 bases, the J end by 3 bases, with 15 bases between. The J gene is TRBJ1-1, the V gene TRBV5-4, with TRBD1 as a possible D gene (6 bases). Input material: peripheral blood. The clonotype was recovered from a man aged 55 to 70 with acute or convalescent COVID-19. CDR3 coding DNA: TGTGCCAGCAGCTCCGACCTACAGGGTGACACTGAAGCTTTCTTT. Residues: CASSSDLQGDTEAFF.